This TCR beta chain is drawn from a study of T-cell memory formation after mild COVID-19. Between the trimmed V and J ends, which lost 1 base and 2 bases, there was a span of 9 bases. This CDR3 has 14 amino acids. Germline V CDR1 and CDR2: LGHNA, YSLEER. TCRdb recomputed calls from the 5' RACE reads with MiXCR, one row per CDR3 protein. The sample shows over 300,000 distinct CDR3 sequences, 20% of them seen only once. The chain recombines TRBV4-3 with TRBJ2-7, with a tentative D call TRBD1 (6 bases). The TCR originated in a man aged 18 to 30 who had mild COVID-19 (a few samples of this study predate the infection). Cell type and time point are not known. What was sequenced was PBMCs or a T cell subset sorted from them (not recorded which). Here the CDR3 reads CASSQATGPYEQYF. The DNA of the CDR3 is TGCGCCAGCAGCCAAGCGACAGGTCCCTACGAGCAGTACTTC.